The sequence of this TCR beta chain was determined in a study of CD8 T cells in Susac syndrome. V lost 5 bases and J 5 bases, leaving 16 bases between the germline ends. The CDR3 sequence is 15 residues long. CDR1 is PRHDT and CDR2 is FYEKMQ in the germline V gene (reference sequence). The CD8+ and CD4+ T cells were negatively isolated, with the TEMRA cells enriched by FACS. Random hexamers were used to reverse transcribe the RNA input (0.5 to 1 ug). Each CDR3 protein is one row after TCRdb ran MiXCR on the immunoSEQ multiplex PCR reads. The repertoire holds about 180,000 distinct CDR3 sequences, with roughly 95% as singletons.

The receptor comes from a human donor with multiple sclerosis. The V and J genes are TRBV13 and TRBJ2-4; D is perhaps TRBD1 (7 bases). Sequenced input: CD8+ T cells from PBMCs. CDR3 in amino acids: CASSDQEGAENIQYF. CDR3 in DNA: TGTGCCAGCAGCGACCAGGAGGGGGCCGAAAACATTCAGTACTTC.